This T cell receptor (beta chain) was retrieved from a study of blood T cell repertoires in COVID-19. Study-wide context: Acute-phase and convalescent COVID-19 samples originated in the United States, Italy and Spain. The cDNA or gDNA used as material had been derived from T cells, B-cell-depleted T cells, or PBMCs.

The CDR3 contains 15 residues. The trim removed 0 bases at V and 10 bases at J, leaving 7 bases unmatched. CDR1 and CDR2 (germline): LGHNT, FRNRAP. In the authors' methods: How many nucleated cells were present was estimated from reference gene primer amplification. TCRdb's copy holds only in-frame clones and misses some; the assay was immunoSEQ multiplex PCR. That table gives V, J and clone size, and the DNA gave D and trimming. Among nearly 200,000 clones listed, less than 90% were seen once. The sequenced material came from peripheral blood. This sequence originates from a woman aged 70-85 years with acute or convalescent COVID-19. This sequence joins TRBV12-5 and TRBJ2-1; 9 bases align to TRBD1. CDR3 sequence: CASGLVMGQGGEQFF. DNA of the CDR3: TGTGCTAGTGGTTTGGTAATGGGACAGGGAGGGGAGCAGTTCTTC.